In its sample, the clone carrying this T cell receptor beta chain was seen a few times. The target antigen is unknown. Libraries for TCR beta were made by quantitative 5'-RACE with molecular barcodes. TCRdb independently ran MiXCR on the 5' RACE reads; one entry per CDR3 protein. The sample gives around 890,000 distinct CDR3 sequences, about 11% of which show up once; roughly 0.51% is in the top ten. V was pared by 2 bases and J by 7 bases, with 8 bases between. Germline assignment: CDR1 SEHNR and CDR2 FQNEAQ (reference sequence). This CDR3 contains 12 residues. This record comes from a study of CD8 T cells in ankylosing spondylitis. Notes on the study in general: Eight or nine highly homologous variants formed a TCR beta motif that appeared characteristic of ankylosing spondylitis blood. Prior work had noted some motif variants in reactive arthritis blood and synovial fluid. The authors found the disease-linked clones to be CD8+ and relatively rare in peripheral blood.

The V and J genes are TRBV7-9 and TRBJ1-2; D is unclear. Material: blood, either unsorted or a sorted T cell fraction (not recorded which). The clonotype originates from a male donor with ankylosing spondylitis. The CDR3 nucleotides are TGTGCCAGCAGCTTATCTTTGGGTGGCTACACCTTC. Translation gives CASSLSLGGYTF.